What follows are 2 T cell receptor beta chains derived from one specimen sequenced in a study of radiation and T cells in renal cell carcinoma. Profiled with immunoSEQ multiplex PCR; TCRdb holds only in-frame clones, not every one. The repertoire holds just under 150,000 clones, with less than 90% as singletons. As to time point: blood 4 weeks post-SBRT, at nephrectomy. The treatment: 15 Gy SBRT to primary tumor, nephrectomy 4 weeks later. The sample here was blood, taken from a patient whose treatment included radiotherapy and nephrectomy. These receptors were taken from a woman in her 50s with renal cell carcinoma.

This clone was picked up one time. The chain has TRBV7-2 and TRBJ1-2; D gene uncertain. V was pared by 3 bases and J by 7 bases, with 18 bases between. Germline CDR1 is SGHTA and CDR2 is FQGNSA. This CDR3 is built from 15 residues. The CDR3 here is CASSFSPRAEGGYTF. CDR3 nucleotide sequence: TGTGCCAGCAGCTTTTCCCCCCGGGCAGAAGGTGGCTACACCTTC.

This clone was counted between two and nine times. The rearrangement uses TRBV6-1 and TRBJ2-3, with D perhaps matching TRBD1 or TRBD2 (6 bases each). This CDR3 is built from 14 residues. Trimming stripped 1 base from V and 11 bases from J, with 16 bases between. Germline V gene sequence: CDR1 MNHNS, CDR2 SASEGT. The CDR3: CASSEGWGDKQQYF. As DNA, the CDR3 is TGTGCCAGCAGTGAAGGGTGGGGGGACAAACAGCAGTATTTT.